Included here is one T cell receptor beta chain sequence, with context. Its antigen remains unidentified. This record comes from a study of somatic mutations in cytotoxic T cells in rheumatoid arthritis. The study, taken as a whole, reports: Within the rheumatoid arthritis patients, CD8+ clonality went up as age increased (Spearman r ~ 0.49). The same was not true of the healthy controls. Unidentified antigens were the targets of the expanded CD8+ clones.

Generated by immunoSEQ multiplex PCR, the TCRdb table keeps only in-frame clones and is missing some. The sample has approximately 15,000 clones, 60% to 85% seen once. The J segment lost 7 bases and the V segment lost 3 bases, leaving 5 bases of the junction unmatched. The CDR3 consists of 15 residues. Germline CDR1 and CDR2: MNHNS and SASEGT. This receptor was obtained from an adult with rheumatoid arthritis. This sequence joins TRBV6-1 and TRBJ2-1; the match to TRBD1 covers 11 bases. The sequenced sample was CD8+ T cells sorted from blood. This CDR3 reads CASSEDRGHHNEQFF. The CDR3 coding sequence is TGTGCCAGCAGTGAGGACAGGGGGCATCATAATGAGCAGTTCTTC.